These 11 T cell receptor beta chains share one sample of origin, sequenced in a study of cytomegalovirus exposure and HLA in healthy donors. PCR amplification relied on 60 Vbeta primers (plus 13 Jbeta primers). The data were produced by immunoSEQ multiplex PCR, yet TCRdb's version contains in-frame clones alone and is incomplete. Among roughly 180,000 clones listed, roughly 80% were seen once. Material: PBMCs. The source is a young woman in good health and CMV-seronegative.

The V call is TRBV7-9, the J call TRBJ2-2, with a tentative D call TRBD1 (6 bases). CDR3 size: 16 residues. CDR1 SEHNR and CDR2 FQNEAQ come from the germline V gene (reference sequence). V was shortened by 5 bases and J by 0 bases, with 13 bases between the two germline ends. The CDR3 DNA is TGTGCCAGCAGCACAGGGACATTTTCGAACACCGGGGAGCTGTTTTTT. It yields the protein CASSTGTFSNTGELFF.

The chain has TRBV14 and TRBJ1-2, with a possible D match to TRBD1 (5 bases). The CDR3 is 14 residues long. Germline CDR1 and CDR2: SGHDN and FVKESK. Deletions cut 3 bases from V and 5 bases from J, with 13 bases between. The CDR3 here is CASSQAGNWYGYTF. The CDR3 DNA is TGTGCCAGCAGCCAGGCAGGGAACTGGTATGGCTACACCTTC.

In this sample, this clone turned up a few times. The CDR3 bases are TGTGCCAGCCGGACATCCCCTAACTATGGCTACACCTTC. Its translation is CASRTSPNYGYTF. The chain employs TRBV19 and TRBJ1-2; tentative D call: TRBD1 (5 bases). This CDR3 is 13 amino acids long. The germline gives CDR1 LNHDA, CDR2 SQIVND (reference sequence). Trimming pared 9 bases from V and 0 bases from J, leaving 11 bases between. Full variable domain (outside the CDR3, taken from reference TRBV19 and TRBJ1-2): DGGITQSPKYLFRKEGQNVTLSCEQNLNHDAMYWYRQDPGQGLRLIYYSQIVNDFQKGDIAEGYSVSREKKESFPLTVTSAQKNPTAFYLCASRTSPNYGYTFGSGTRLTVV.

The chain combines TRBV11-2 with TRBJ2-1; D might be TRBD1 (6 bases). The ends were cut back, 3 bases at V and 5 bases at J, with 14 bases in the middle. Germline-derived CDR1 and CDR2 are SGHAT and FQNNGV. This CDR3 has 15 amino acids. In nucleotides, the CDR3 is TGTGCCAGCAGCTTCGATCCAGGGGACCACAATGAGCAGTTCTTC. Translating it yields CASSFDPGDHNEQFF. The complete variable domain, with remaining parts taken from reference TRBV11-2 and TRBJ2-1, reads EAGVAQSPRYKIIEKRQSVAFWCNPISGHATLYWYQQILGQGPKLLIQFQNNGVVDDSQLPKDRFSAERLKGVDSTLKIQPAKLEDSAVYLCASSFDPGDHNEQFFGPGTRLTVL.

This clone was recorded a few times. V is TRBV6-1 and J is TRBJ1-5, with TRBD1 as a possible D gene (5 bases). The CDR3 is 13 amino acids. The germline CDR1 and CDR2 sequences are MNHNS and SASEGT. Trimming removed 7 bases from V and 5 bases from J, with 12 bases in between. The CDR3 loop is CASTWTGDQPQHF. As DNA, the CDR3 is TGTGCCAGCACCTGGACGGGGGATCAGCCCCAGCATTTT.

The rearrangement joins TRBV5-1 to TRBJ1-1; 7 positions agree with TRBD1. V was clipped by 0 bases and J by 1 base; unmatched bases: 6. The CDR3 totals 16 residues. Looked up from germline, CDR1 is SGHRS and CDR2 is YFSETQ. CDR3 sequence reads: CASSLEGARQNTEAFF. Here the CDR3 DNA reads TGCGCCAGCAGCTTGGAGGGGGCACGACAGAACACTGAAGCTTTCTTT.

The genes are TRBV6-1 and TRBJ2-5; unclear D gene. TRBJ2-7 explains the end of the DNA better; the J call may be wrong. From germline, CDR1 is MNHNS and CDR2 SASEGT. This CDR3 is 14 amino acids long. The CDR3, as DNA: TGTGCCAGCAGTGAAGCGCTAAATCCCTACGAGCAGTACTTC. Translated: CASSEALNPYEQYF.

The genes are TRBV2 and TRBJ2-7; 9 positions agree with TRBD2. J lost 7 bases, V lost 1 base, and 5 bases had no gene match. Germline V gene data show CDR1 as SNHLY and CDR2 as FYNNEI. This CDR3 is built from 14 residues. This CDR3 is CASSEEREAGEQYF. The CDR3 coding sequence is TGTGCCAGCAGTGAAGAGCGGGAGGCTGGTGAGCAGTACTTC.

This chain joins TRBV4-1 and TRBJ2-7; 11 bases match TRBD2. The CDR3 totals 15 residues. V was pared by 3 bases and J by 6 bases, with 7 bases of the junction left unmatched. Germline V gene lookup returns CDR1 MGHRA and CDR2 YSYEKL. CDR3 sequence reads: CASSQGTSGGFEQYF. The DNA of the CDR3 is TGCGCCAGCAGCCAGGGGACTAGCGGAGGATTCGAGCAGTACTTC.

This clone was seen just once. This chain joins TRBV9 and TRBJ1-5; tentatively, D is TRBD1 (6 bases). The germline gives CDR1 SGDLS, CDR2 YYNGEE. The length of the CDR3 is 13 residues. V was clipped by 3 bases and J by 7 bases, with 11 bases between them. The CDR3 coding sequence is TGTGCCAGCAGCGAAGGGGGTGGGCAGCCCCAGCATTTT. This translates into CASSEGGGQPQHF.

The rearrangement joins TRBV4-2 to TRBJ2-1, with TRBD2 matching 12 bases. CDR3 length equals 18 residues. J gave up 8 bases and V 0 bases, and 11 bases lay outside the gene matches. Germline loops: CDR1 LGHNA, CDR2 YNFKEQ. The CDR3 nucleotides are TGTGCCAGCAGCCAAGAGGCTAGCGGGAGGGCCTATAAGGATGAGCAGTTCTTC. This sequence encodes CASSQEASGRAYKDEQFF.